The 23 T cell receptor beta chains below come from one sample, sequenced in a study of follicular helper T cells after annual influenza vaccination. Data came from immunoSEQ multiplex PCR; TCRdb stores just in-frame clones and leaves some out. Of some 480 clones listed, 84% were seen once; the top ten hold about 3.5%. The time point: 2015-2016 season, 7 days after influenza vaccination. Sequenced material: CXCR5+ CD38+ circulating T follicular helper cells from blood, taken 7 days after influenza vaccination. Subset: circulating Tfh, non-naive CD4+CXCR5+PD-1+ (ICOS+CD38+ or ICOS-CD38-). The receptors were gathered from an adult who received the influenza vaccine.

J is TRBJ2-2 and V is TRBV19; a weak D match, TRBD1 (6 bases). Between the trimmed V and J ends, which lost 2 bases and 6 bases, there was a span of 16 bases. The germline CDR1 and CDR2 sequences are LNHDA and SQIVND (reference sequence). The CDR3 totals 16 residues. The CDR3 region is CASSILPGRGAGELFF. The CDR3 region has the DNA TGTGCCAGTAGTATACTACCGGGCAGGGGCGCCGGGGAGCTGTTTTTT.

This clone has only one observation. The V call is TRBV5-1, the J call TRBJ2-5; TRBD1 agrees at 9 bases. The germline V gene has CDR1 SGHRS and CDR2 YFSETQ. V was clipped by 4 bases and J by 1 base; unmatched bases: 5. The CDR3 spans 15 residues. The CDR3 reads CASSPGTGFQETQYF. The CDR3 bases are TGCGCCAGCAGCCCCGGGACAGGGTTCCAAGAGACCCAGTACTTC.

The CDR3 DNA reads as TGTGCCAGCTCATTAACTGACACCGGGGAGCTGTTTTTT. Translation: CASSLTDTGELFF. The chain uses TRBV18 and TRBJ2-2; D gene uncertain. This CDR3 contains 13 residues. Trimming removed 5 bases from V and 3 bases from J, with 7 bases in between. The germline V gene encodes CDR1 KGHSH and CDR2 LQKENI.

The sample holds one count of this clone. The rearrangement uses TRBV7-3 and TRBJ1-2, with 11 bases that match TRBD1. The CDR3 runs 13 residues. J was trimmed by 13 bases and V by 4 bases; bases with no gene match: 8. Germline V gene lookup returns CDR1 SGHTA and CDR2 FQGTGA. CDR3 in DNA: TGTGCCAGCAGCTCGGACAGGGGGCCCCGACTCACCTTC. Its protein product is CASSSDRGPRLTF.

The rearrangement uses TRBV6-1 and TRBJ1-1; 11 positions agree with TRBD1. The J segment lost 5 bases and the V segment lost 4 bases, leaving 6 bases of the junction unmatched. From germline, CDR1 is MNHNS and CDR2 SASEGT. The CDR3 is made up of 15 amino acids. The CDR3 DNA sequence: TGTGCCAGCAGTGTCCGGACAGGGGGCTATACTGAAGCTTTCTTT. Its translation: CASSVRTGGYTEAFF.

This chain links TRBV7-2 with TRBJ2-5; D remains ambiguous. CDR3 length: 15 amino acids. The V end lost 4 bases, the J end lost 4 bases, and 16 bases lay between the germline ends. Germline CDR1 SGHTA, CDR2 FQGNSA. In DNA, the CDR3 is TGTGCCAGCAGCTCTGGCCCCGGGCGGCGAGAGACCCAGTACTTC. It codes for CASSSGPGRRETQYF.

The chain is built from TRBV7-2 and TRBJ2-4; the D gene is possibly TRBD1 (5 bases). The CDR3 totals 15 residues. Germline CDR1 SGHTA, CDR2 FQGNSA. The V gene lost 0 bases and the J gene lost 7 bases, with 13 bases spanning the gap. The CDR3 reads CASSLAGQGRNIQYF. In nucleotides, the CDR3 is TGTGCCAGCAGCTTAGCCGGGCAGGGAAGGAACATTCAGTACTTC.

This sequence joins TRBV7-9 and TRBJ1-5; 8 bases agree with TRBD1. The trim removed 5 bases at V and 6 bases at J, leaving 9 bases unmatched. This CDR3 has 15 amino acids. Germline loops: CDR1 SEHNR, CDR2 FQNEAQ (reference sequence). The CDR3 DNA reads TGTGCCAGCAGCCCGCCCGGACAGGGTAGTCAGCCCCAGCATTTT. As protein: CASSPPGQGSQPQHF.

The genes are TRBV6-4 and TRBJ2-7; perhaps TRBD1 as D (6 bases). Trimming took off 7 bases at V and 3 bases at J, with 16 bases between the two ends. The CDR3 covers 14 residues. Germline V CDR1 and CDR2: MRHNA, SNTAGT. Here the CDR3 reads CASKVQGWDYEQYF. The CDR3 DNA sequence: TGTGCCAGCAAGGTTCAGGGGTGGGACTACGAGCAGTACTTC.

The V call is TRBV29-1, the J call TRBJ2-3; D ambiguous. The CDR3 length is 11 residues. Between the trimmed V and J ends, which lost 0 bases and 12 bases, there was a span of 10 bases. Germline-derived CDR1 and CDR2 are SQVTM and ANQGSEA. CDR3 protein: CSVEDMRLQYF. The DNA for the CDR3 is TGCAGCGTTGAAGATATGCGACTCCAGTATTTT.

V is TRBV18 and J is TRBJ2-7; TRBD2 aligns across 13 bases. This CDR3 region has 15 residues. V shed 2 bases, J shed 3 bases, and the junction held 1 base outside the gene matches. In germline, CDR1 is KGHSH, CDR2 LQKENI. The CDR3, as DNA: TGTGCCAGCTCACCAACTAGCGGGGGGGACTACGAGCAGTACTTC. This encodes CASSPTSGGDYEQYF.

The chain has TRBV2 and TRBJ1-4; D remains ambiguous. Germline assignment: CDR1 SNHLY and CDR2 FYNNEI. This CDR3 contains 16 residues. Trimming pared 3 bases from V and 2 bases from J, leaving 13 bases between. CDR3 in DNA: TGTGCCAGCAGTGAGCGGGGAATGGTGACTAATGAAAAACTGTTTTTT. This gives the protein CASSERGMVTNEKLFF.

This clone was detected a few times. The chain links TRBV30 to TRBJ1-4; D unresolved. V lost 4 bases and J 4 bases, leaving 7 bases between the germline ends. The CDR3 is 12 residues long. CDR1 is GTSNPN, CDR2 SVGIG, per germline (reference sequence). The CDR3 DNA is TGTGCCTGGACGGCATTTAATGAAAAACTGTTTTTT. Protein sequence: CAWTAFNEKLFF.

CDR3 residues: CASSLERFSGGRLETQYF. The DNA for the CDR3 is TGCGCCAGCAGCTTGGAAAGGTTCAGCGGGGGACGTTTAGAGACCCAGTACTTC. The V gene is TRBV5-1, the J gene TRBJ2-5, with TRBD2 matching 8 bases. CDR1 and CDR2 (germline): SGHRS, YFSETQ. The CDR3 totals 18 residues. Unmatched junction bases numbered 14, after V lost 0 bases and J lost 4 bases.

The rearrangement links TRBV18 to TRBJ2-2; TRBD1 might be the D (6 bases). The CDR3 is made up of 15 amino acids. V was shortened by 5 bases and J by 3 bases, with 13 bases between the two germline ends. Per germline, CDR1 KGHSH and CDR2 LQKENI. The CDR3 DNA is TGTGCCAGCTCAAACGGACAGTTATACACCGGGGAGCTGTTTTTT. As protein: CASSNGQLYTGELFF.

V gene TRBV18 combines with J gene TRBJ2-7, with D perhaps matching TRBD1 (6 bases). The V and J ends lost 2 bases and 6 bases respectively, with 11 bases between them. From germline, CDR1 is KGHSH and CDR2 LQKENI. The CDR3 is 13 amino acids. CDR3 loop: CASSPSTGREQYF. DNA for the CDR3: TGTGCCAGCTCACCAAGTACAGGGCGCGAGCAGTACTTC.

The chain combines TRBV19 with TRBJ2-6; a possible D gene is TRBD1 (6 bases). With 6 bases removed from V and 3 bases from J, the gap between germline ends came to 12 bases. Germline CDR1 and CDR2: LNHDA and SQIVND (reference sequence). The CDR3 is 15 residues long. The CDR3 protein is CASSEQGDGANVLTF. The CDR3 DNA sequence: TGTGCCAGTAGCGAACAGGGTGATGGGGCCAACGTCCTGACTTTC.

The chain uses TRBV7-9 and TRBJ1-2, with D unclear. The length of the CDR3 is 17 residues. Germline V lookup: CDR1 SEHNR, CDR2 FQNEAQ (reference sequence). V gave up 5 bases and J gave up 2 bases, with 21 bases separating them. In nucleotides, the CDR3 is TGTGCCAGCAGCCCACTAACTCCCGTCGGTAGGAACTATGGCTACACCTTC. Encoded protein: CASSPLTPVGRNYGYTF.

The rearrangement uses TRBV5-1 and TRBJ2-2; 10 positions agree with TRBD2. Germline-derived CDR1 and CDR2 are SGHRS and YFSETQ. This CDR3 has 16 amino acids. V lost 2 bases, J lost 5 bases, and 6 bases stayed unmatched. The CDR3 reads CASSLVAGGGTGELFF. The DNA for the CDR3 is TGCGCCAGCAGCTTAGTAGCGGGAGGAGGGACCGGGGAGCTGTTTTTT.

The gene calls are TRBV2 and TRBJ1-1; no definite D call. In germline, CDR1 is SNHLY, CDR2 FYNNEI. This CDR3 spans 11 amino acids. V lost 6 bases to trimming and J lost 8 bases, with 10 bases between them. The CDR3 sequence: CASSPDGEAFF. CDR3 coding DNA: TGTGCCAGCAGCCCAGACGGAGAAGCTTTCTTT.

Written as DNA, the CDR3 is TGTGCCAGCAGCGAATTCACAGATACGCAGTATTTT. It specifies CASSEFTDTQYF. The V and J genes are TRBV11-1 and TRBJ2-3; D is uncertain. Between the trimmed V and J ends, which lost 5 bases and 2 bases, there was a span of 5 bases. The germline CDR1 and CDR2 sequences are SGHAT and FQDESV (reference sequence). CDR3 length equals 12 residues. Filled out from reference TRBV11-1 and TRBJ2-3, the complete variable domain reads EAEVAQSPRYKITEKSQAVAFWCDPISGHATLYWYRQILGQGPELLVQFQDESVVDDSQLPKDRFSAERLKGVDSTLKIQPAELGDSAMYLCASSEFTDTQYFGPGTRLTVL.

The count of this clone is one. V gene TRBV12-5 combines with J gene TRBJ1-1; D is ambiguous. The germline V gene encodes CDR1 LGHNT and CDR2 FRNRAP. CDR3 length equals 13 residues. Deletions cut 7 bases from V and 1 base from J, with 10 bases between. The CDR3 sequence: CASALQTNTEAFF. The CDR3 region has the DNA TGTGCTAGTGCCTTACAGACGAACACTGAAGCTTTCTTT.

The gene calls are TRBV20-1 and TRBJ2-3; D remains ambiguous. The V and J ends lost 8 bases and 1 base respectively, with 7 bases between them. CDR3 length: 11 residues. Germline loops: CDR1 DFQATT, CDR2 SNEGSKA (reference sequence). The CDR3 sequence: CSYGGTDTQYF. For the CDR3, the DNA is TGCAGTTACGGAGGCACAGATACGCAGTATTTT.